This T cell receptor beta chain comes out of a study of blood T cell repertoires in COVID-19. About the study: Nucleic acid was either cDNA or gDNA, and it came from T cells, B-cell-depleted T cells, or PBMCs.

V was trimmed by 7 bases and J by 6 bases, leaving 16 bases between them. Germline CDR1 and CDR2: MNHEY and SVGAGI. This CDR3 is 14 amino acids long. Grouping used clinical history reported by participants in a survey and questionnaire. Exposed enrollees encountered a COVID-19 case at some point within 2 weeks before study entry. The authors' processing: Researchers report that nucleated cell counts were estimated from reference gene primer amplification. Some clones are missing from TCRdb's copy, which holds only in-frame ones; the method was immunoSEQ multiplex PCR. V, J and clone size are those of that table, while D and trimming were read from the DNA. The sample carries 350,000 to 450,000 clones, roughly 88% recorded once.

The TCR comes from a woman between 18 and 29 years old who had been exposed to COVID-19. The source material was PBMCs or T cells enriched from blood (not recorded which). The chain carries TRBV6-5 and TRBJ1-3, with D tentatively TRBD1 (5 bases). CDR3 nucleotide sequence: TGTGCCAGCACCAAAAAAGGGGAGGCAAACACCATATATTTT. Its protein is CASTKKGEANTIYF.